The text below deals with one TCR beta chain. RNA transcripts gave rise to amplified TCR beta CDR3 regions. Primed by the HTBI set, a first-round RT-PCR was run on the TCR CDR3. TCRdb processed the multiplex PCR reads anew with MiXCR; each CDR3 protein has one entry. The sample records 500,000 to 750,000 distinct CDR3 sequences, about a sixth being singletons. The data derive from a study of T cells in Graves' hyperthyroidism and ophthalmopathy. Study in general: At the time of initial diagnosis and before any treatment, peripheral blood was collected.

Per the germline V gene, CDR1 is SQVTM and CDR2 is ANQGSEA. The CDR3 spans 16 residues. Germline trimming cut 5 bases from V and 4 bases from J; bases unmatched to any gene: 14. The receptor was derived from a woman aged 25-40 years with Graves' hyperthyroidism. This chain links TRBV29-1 with TRBJ2-3; 8 positions agree with TRBD2. The sample taken for sequencing was blood. The CDR3 spells CSVQGVLAGPPDTQYF. The CDR3 coding sequence is TGCAGCGTTCAAGGGGTATTAGCGGGGCCCCCAGATACGCAGTATTTT.